The following is a TCR gamma chain sequence with its context. The amino acid sequence in TCRdb belongs to a much larger clone and departs from this DNA's translation at residue 3, likely a sequencing read error; the sequence shown is translated from the DNA. The CDR3 extends over 13 amino acids. The V gene's germline CDR1 is VENAVY and CDR2 YDSYNSRV. Flow sorting of PBMC yielded separate Vgamma9/Vdelta2+ and Vdelta2-negative gammadelta T cell populations for bulk repertoire analysis. This entry is derived from a study of γδ T cells in repeated Plasmodium falciparum infection. Study-wide background: Age- and gender-matched Australian children served as comparison for malaria-exposed Malian children. Timepoints: baseline, immediately before selected infections, and 21 days after every infection. Malaria-naive adults were infected with P. falciparum NF54 four times over around 600 days.

TCRdb called clones anew from the multiplex PCR reads with CATT. The sample has about 30,000 gamma-chain clones, almost 1.5% seen once. The sample comprised gamma-delta T cells from blood. The receptor was isolated from a pool of human donors (malaria-infected and uninfected, not separated). The chain carries TRGV8 and TRGJP1. The J gene was missing in TCRdb and was found by matching the end of the DNA to germline. The CDR3 DNA reads TGTGCCGCCTGGGATATAACCGGTTGGTTCAAGATATTT. Its translation: CAAWDITGWFKIF.